Listed here are 18 T cell receptor beta chains from one sample, sequenced in a study of PD-1 blockade in classical Hodgkin lymphoma. Relapse after autologous stem cell transplantation occurred in every patient, and brentuximab vedotin exposure varied. Sequenced by immunoSEQ multiplex PCR; TCRdb stores in-frame clones only, minus some. The sample lists 50,000 to 65,000 clones, roughly 91% seen once, with about 5.8% in the top ten. The sequencing here drew on peripheral blood mononuclear cells (PBMCs), taken before the second cycle of nivolumab. These receptors were obtained from a human donor with classical Hodgkin lymphoma.

This clone has only a few counts. The chain couples TRBV5-4 to TRBJ1-6; D remains unclear. Germline-derived CDR1 and CDR2 are SGHNT and YYREEE (reference sequence). The V end lost 4 bases, the J end lost 6 bases, and 17 bases lay between the germline ends. The CDR3 loop spans 16 amino acids. The CDR3 loop is CASSGRGSGSNSPLHF. CDR3 in DNA: TGTGCCAGCAGCGGTAGAGGGTCGGGGAGTAATTCACCCCTCCACTTT.

There are a few counts of this clone. The chain uses TRBV10-3 and TRBJ1-6; 7 nucleotides align to TRBD1. In germline, CDR1 is ENHRY, CDR2 SYGVKD. V shed 4 bases and J 6 bases; nucleotides not matched to a gene: 0. The CDR3 covers 13 residues. The CDR3 nucleotides read TGTGCCATCAGTGGGGACAGTAATTCACCCCTCCACTTT. This codes for CAISGDSNSPLHF.

This clone turned up a few times. The sample holds other DNA sequences that translate to the same CDR3. The V and J genes are TRBV7-9 and TRBJ1-3; D uncertain. The CDR3 runs to 13 residues. The V gene lost 5 bases and the J gene lost 0 bases, with 5 bases spanning the gap. CDR1 and CDR2 from the germline V gene are SEHNR and FQNEAQ (reference sequence). This CDR3 reads CASSRDSGNTIYF. The DNA of the CDR3 is TGTGCCAGCAGCCGGGACTCTGGAAACACCATATATTTT.

V usage is TRBV5-1 and J usage is TRBJ2-1; D gene uncertain. This CDR3 spans 16 amino acids. From germline, CDR1 is SGHRS and CDR2 YFSETQ. V shed 4 bases and J shed 7 bases, with 21 bases lying between them. The CDR3: CASSPNNRAYNNEQFF. The CDR3 DNA follows: TGCGCCAGCAGCCCTAATAATCGGGCTTACAATAATGAGCAGTTCTTC.

This chain joins TRBV19 and TRBJ1-5; 11 nucleotides align to TRBD1. J lost 6 bases, V lost 8 bases, and 6 bases had no gene match. The CDR3 extends over 14 amino acids. Germline lookup yields CDR1 LNHDA and CDR2 SQIVND (reference sequence). The CDR3 region is CASSGQGASQPQHF. The CDR3 nucleotides are TGTGCCAGTTCTGGACAGGGGGCTAGTCAGCCCCAGCATTTT. Looking up the rest from reference TRBV19 and TRBJ1-5 gives the full variable domain: DGGITQSPKYLFRKEGQNVTLSCEQNLNHDAMYWYRQDPGQGLRLIYYSQIVNDFQKGDIAEGYSVSREKKESFPLTVTSAQKNPTAFYLCASSGQGASQPQHFGDGTRLSIL.

The chain uses TRBV5-6 and TRBJ2-1; possible D gene TRBD1, 6 bases. The V end lost 1 base, the J end lost 7 bases, and 12 bases lay between the germline ends. The CDR3 length is 14 residues. Germline assignment: CDR1 SGHDT and CDR2 YYEEEE. The CDR3 DNA is TGTGCCAGCAGCTTGTTAACAGGGAAAAATGAGCAGTTCTTC. Protein: CASSLLTGKNEQFF.

Worth noting for this clone: The sample has other DNA sequences that encode this CDR3 too. This chain connects TRBV5-1 to TRBJ2-2; D is unresolved. CDR1 and CDR2 from the germline V gene are SGHRS and YFSETQ. The CDR3 contains 11 residues. Trimming removed 2 bases at V and 7 bases at J, with 3 bases between. CDR3 residues: CASSLDGELFF. In DNA form, the CDR3 reads TGCGCCAGCAGCTTAGACGGGGAGCTGTTTTTT.

The genes are TRBV5-1 and TRBJ2-5; 7 positions match TRBD1. Germline CDR1 reads SGHRS; CDR2 reads YFSETQ. Trimming at V came to 0 bases and at J to 3 bases, leaving 2 bases not matched to a gene. The CDR3 extends over 14 amino acids. CDR3 region: CASSLVGQKETQYF. CDR3 coding DNA: TGCGCCAGCAGCTTGGTGGGACAGAAAGAGACCCAGTACTTC.

Comment on this clone: This same CDR3 is encoded by further DNA sequences in the sample. The V and J genes are TRBV5-1 and TRBJ1-1; 8 bases are shared with TRBD1. J was trimmed by 1 base and V by 4 bases; bases with no gene match: 3. In germline, CDR1 is SGHRS, CDR2 YFSETQ. CDR3 length: 14 residues. The CDR3 nucleotides are TGCGCCAGCAGCGCGGGGACAGGGAACACTGAAGCTTTCTTT. Translation gives CASSAGTGNTEAFF.

The gene calls are TRBV6-6 and TRBJ2-1; D possibly uses TRBD1 or TRBD2 (6 bases each). Germline assignment: CDR1 MNHNY and CDR2 SVGAGI (reference sequence). This CDR3 comprises 15 residues. V lost 6 bases to trimming and J lost 10 bases, with 22 bases between them. CDR3 in DNA: TGTGCCAGCAGACCTTCACAGGGAGGCAGGAACGAGCAGTTCTTC. Translating it yields CASRPSQGGRNEQFF.

This clone was found once. DNA of the CDR3: TGTGCCAGCAGCCCGGGGGACAGGGGGTTAGAAAAACTGTTTTTT. Its protein product is CASSPGDRGLEKLFF. V is TRBV5-8 and J is TRBJ1-4; 11 positions match TRBD1. This CDR3 spans 15 amino acids. Trimming removed 4 bases from V and 8 bases from J; junction bases left unmatched: 7. Looked up from germline, CDR1 is SGHTS and CDR2 is YDEGEE.

The chain carries TRBV14 and TRBJ1-5; TRBD1 agrees at 7 bases. V shed 5 bases, J shed 5 bases, and the junction held 3 bases outside the gene matches. Germline V lookup: CDR1 SGHDN, CDR2 FVKESK. There are 13 residues in the CDR3. Written as DNA, the CDR3 is TGTGCCAGCAGCTTAGGACAGGATCAGCCCCAGCATTTT. Translated: CASSLGQDQPQHF.

The V and J genes are TRBV11-2 and TRBJ1-2, with D perhaps matching TRBD1 (5 bases). This CDR3 comprises 12 residues. The V and J ends lost 3 bases and 8 bases respectively, with 10 bases between them. The germline V gene encodes CDR1 SGHAT and CDR2 FQNNGV. CDR3 DNA: TGTGCCAGCAGCTTCCCGGGGGACGGCTACACCTTC. This sequence encodes CASSFPGDGYTF.

The chain uses TRBV18 and TRBJ2-2; TRBD1 might be the D (6 bases). Germline CDR1 and CDR2: KGHSH and LQKENI. V dropped 4 bases and J dropped 4 bases, with 16 bases sitting between them. CDR3 length: 16 amino acids. The DNA of the CDR3 is TGTGCCAGCTCACTCAATTTGGACAGAAGCACCGGGGAGCTGTTTTTT. Protein product: CASSLNLDRSTGELFF.

This clone was detected a few times. The identical CDR3 is also encoded by other nucleotide sequences in the sample. This chain uses TRBV5-1 with TRBJ1-1, with 10 nucleotides matching TRBD1. The V gene end was trimmed by 3 bases and the J gene end by 1 base; junction bases not matched to a gene: 3. Germline CDR1 SGHRS, CDR2 YFSETQ. The length of the CDR3 is 15 residues. CDR3 DNA: TGCGCCAGCAGCTCCTGGACAGGGGGGAACACTGAAGCTTTCTTT. Translation gives CASSSWTGGNTEAFF.

The count of this clone is one. This chain joins TRBV5-1 and TRBJ2-5; TRBD2 is a possible D gene (5 bases). V lost 0 bases to trimming and J lost 7 bases, with 13 bases between them. The CDR3 is made up of 14 amino acids. Germline-derived CDR1 and CDR2 are SGHRS and YFSETQ. The DNA for the CDR3 is TGCGCCAGCAGCTTGGAAGCAGACGGAGGGACCCAGTACTTC. Residues: CASSLEADGGTQYF.

The V gene is TRBV28, the J gene TRBJ2-7, with a tentative D call TRBD1 (7 bases). Germline CDR1 MDHEN, CDR2 SYDVKM. The CDR3 contains 14 residues. The V end lost 3 bases, the J end lost 6 bases, and 15 bases lay between the germline ends. The CDR3 here is CASSFSGRGVEQYF. In nucleotides, the CDR3 is TGTGCCAGCAGTTTTTCGGGCAGGGGGGTCGAGCAGTACTTC.

The J gene is TRBJ1-1, the V gene TRBV2; no reliable D call. Per germline, CDR1 SNHLY and CDR2 FYNNEI. The CDR3 sequence is 13 residues long. Trimming left V 4 bases short and J 5 bases short, with 11 bases between. The CDR3 here is CASSVGIRTEAFF. The CDR3 DNA is TGTGCCAGCAGTGTCGGCATACGGACTGAAGCTTTCTTT.